The clone carrying this T cell receptor beta chain was counted ten times or more. What it binds is unknown. The sample is drawn from a study of T cells in Graves' hyperthyroidism and ophthalmopathy. Trimming cost V 5 bases and J 4 bases, with 14 bases left between them. Germline CDR1 reads DFQATT; CDR2 reads SNEGSKA (reference sequence). The CDR3 is 13 amino acids. Isolation of PBMCs was performed on around 10 ml fresh peripheral blood. Overall study results and limits: Within blood appeared most thyroid clonotypes that had expanded above 0.001.

RNA transcripts yielded amplified TCR beta CDR3 regions. HTBI primers were the set used in a first-round RT-PCR of the TCR CDR3. TCRdb reprocessed the multiplex PCR reads via MiXCR and lists one record per CDR3 protein. Here the sample spans about 720,000 distinct CDR3 sequences, roughly 17% being singletons. The chain employs TRBV20-1 and TRBJ2-5, with D perhaps matching TRBD1 (6 bases). The sequenced sample consisted of blood. The receptor was isolated from a man aged 18 to 29 with Graves' hyperthyroidism. Here the CDR3 reads CSAGMGAGETQYF. The CDR3 DNA follows: TGCAGTGCTGGCATGGGGGCAGGAGAGACCCAGTACTTC.